A selection of T cell receptor beta chains follows, all from one sample in a study of control samples from healthy donors and cancer patients. TCRdb's table, derived via immunoSEQ multiplex PCR, lists solely in-frame clones and lacks some. The sample holds roughly 98,000 clones, 85% to 95% seen once. Sequenced sample: blood. Receptors were obtained from a man between 18 and 29 years old in good health. Each CDR3 is given with its conserved first and last residue. The D gene is left open where the match is weak. Only part of the rows carry a size: once, few, many, or a class if the clone is expanded.

>TRBV3-1/TRBV3-2|.|TRBJ2-7|.
CASSQGTLPTYEQYF
TGTGCCAGCAGCCAAGGTACCCTCCCGACCTACGAGCAGTACTTC
>TRBV7-9|.|TRBJ2-7|.
CASSYKGGSLNYYEQYF
TGTGCCAGCAGCTATAAAGGTGGCTCCCTAAACTACTACGAGCAGTACTTC
>TRBV19|.|TRBJ2-3|TRBD2
CASTGAGGRDTQYF
TGTGCCAGTACCGGGGCGGGGGGGAGGGATACGCAGTATTTT
>TRBV27|.|TRBJ2-1|.
CASSSVKNEQFF
TGTGCCAGCAGTTCCGTTAAAAATGAGCAGTTCTTC
>TRBV5-8|.|TRBJ2-3|TRBD2
CASSLGGLAVTDTQYF
TGTGCCAGCAGCTTGGGGGGACTAGCGGTCACAGATACGCAGTATTTT
>TRBV11-2|.|TRBJ2-7|.
CASSPAHTDYEQYF
TGTGCCAGCAGCCCAGCCCACACCGACTACGAGCAGTACTTC
>TRBV10-2|.|TRBJ1-1|.
CAAGRANTEAFF
TGCGCCGCTGGGCGGGCGAACACTGAAGCTTTCTTT
>TRBV3-1/TRBV3-2|.|TRBJ2-5|TRBD2
CASSQSGGADQETQYF
TGTGCCAGCAGCCAATCGGGAGGAGCGGACCAAGAGACCCAGTACTTC
>TRBV10-3|.|TRBJ2-7|TRBD1
CAISESQDRGTYEQYF
TGTGCCATCAGTGAGTCCCAGGACAGGGGGACCTACGAGCAGTACTTC
>TRBV30|once|TRBJ2-2|TRBD2
CAWTSGATGELFF
TGTGCCTGGACTAGCGGAGCCACCGGGGAGCTGTTTTTT
>TRBV12-3/TRBV12-4|.|TRBJ1-5|.
CASSLVPRPQHF
TGTGCCAGCAGTTTAGTCCCCAGGCCCCAGCATTTT
>TRBV7-9|.|TRBJ2-5|.
CASSSHHF
TGTGCCAGCAGCTCCCACCACTTC
>TRBV7-2|few|TRBJ1-3|.
CASSLAGGSGNTIYF
TGTGCCAGCAGCTTAGCCGGGGGCTCTGGAAACACCATATATTTT
>TRBV5-6|.|TRBJ1-6|TRBD1
CASSSDRGNYNSPLHF
TGTGCCAGCAGCTCAGACAGGGGGAACTATAATTCACCCCTCCACTTT
>TRBV2|.|TRBJ1-5|TRBD1
CASSESGTGRNQPQHF
TGTGCCAGCAGTGAGAGCGGGACAGGTCGGAATCAGCCCCAGCATTTT
>TRBV10-3|.|TRBJ2-2|TRBD2
CAISEAGGENTGELFF
TGTGCCATCAGTGAGGCGGGGGGGGAGAACACCGGGGAGCTGTTTTTT
>TRBV25-1|.|TRBJ2-1|.
CASSELPRGAHEQFF
TGTGCCAGCAGTGAGCTACCCCGGGGGGCCCATGAGCAGTTCTTC
>TRBV7-8|.|TRBJ1-5|.
CASSYGSNQPQHF
TGTGCCAGCAGCTACGGAAGTAATCAGCCCCAGCATTTT
>TRBV6-5|.|TRBJ2-1|.
CASSYRQAYNEQFF
TGTGCCAGCAGTTATCGACAAGCCTACAATGAGCAGTTCTTC
>TRBV15|.|TRBJ1-1|.
CATSRDLFGEAFF
TGTGCCACCAGCAGAGATTTGTTCGGTGAAGCTTTCTTT
>TRBV25-1|.|TRBJ1-2|TRBD1
CASVGTGGDYGYGYTF
TGTGCCAGCGTGGGGACAGGGGGCGATTATGGCTATGGCTACACCTTC
>TRBV6-2/TRBV6-3|.|TRBJ2-7|.
CASSSYRDEQYF
TGTGCCAGCAGTTCCTACAGAGACGAGCAGTACTTC
>TRBV14|.|TRBJ2-2|.
CASSYRLVGGELFF
TGTGCCAGCAGCTACAGACTGGTTGGCGGGGAGCTGTTTTTT
>TRBV6-2/TRBV6-3|.|TRBJ2-1|TRBD2
CASSPDSGRLYNEQFF
TGTGCCAGCAGTCCCGATAGCGGGCGACTCTACAATGAGCAGTTCTTC
>TRBV11-2|.|TRBJ2-2|.
CASNLPSENTGELFF
TGTGCCAGCAATCTACCCTCGGAGAACACCGGGGAGCTGTTTTTT
>TRBV2|.|TRBJ1-6|TRBD1
CASIGTVNANNSPLHF
TGTGCCAGCATCGGGACAGTCAACGCTAATAATTCACCCCTCCACTTT
>TRBV7-6|.|TRBJ2-7|.
CASSLEGPSYEQYF
TGTGCCAGCAGCTTAGAGGGTCCTTCCTACGAGCAGTACTTC
>TRBV18|.|TRBJ1-3|.
CASSPLPETASSGNTIYF
TGTGCCAGCTCACCACTGCCAGAGACTGCTAGTTCTGGAAACACCATATATTTT
>TRBV6-4|.|TRBJ1-3|.
CASSASTGNTIYF
TGTGCCAGCAGTGCGTCAACTGGAAACACCATATATTTT
>TRBV5-1|.|TRBJ2-7|TRBD2
CASSLGAGDRYEQYF
TGCGCCAGCAGCTTGGGGGCGGGAGATAGGTACGAGCAGTACTTC
>TRBV7-6|.|TRBJ2-7|.
CASSLGGSNQQYF
TGTGCCAGCAGCTTAGGGGGCTCGAACCAGCAGTACTTC
>TRBV15|.|TRBJ2-1|.
CATSLGTHNEQFF
TGTGCCACCAGTTTAGGGACTCACAATGAGCAGTTCTTC
>TRBV7-6|.|TRBJ1-1|.
CASSLDRATEAFF
TGTGCCAGCAGCTTAGACAGGGCCACTGAAGCTTTCTTT
>TRBV2|.|TRBJ2-1|.
CASSDWGRTYNEQFF
TGTGCCAGCAGTGACTGGGGGAGGACCTACAATGAGCAGTTCTTC
>TRBV6-1|.|TRBJ1-5|.
CASSEFLGQPQHF
TGTGCCAGCAGTGAATTCTTAGGTCAGCCCCAGCATTTT
>TRBV7-9|.|TRBJ1-2|.
CASSPGPSWRGYTF
TGTGCCAGCAGCCCCGGGCCGTCGTGGAGGGGCTACACCTTC
>TRBV7-8|.|TRBJ1-3|.
CASSASASGNTIYF
TGTGCCAGCAGCGCCTCGGCTTCTGGAAACACCATATATTTT